A single sample is the source of the 14 T cell receptor beta chains below, sequenced in a study of shared clonotypes between healthy human individuals (dated by TCRdb to 2018 to 2020). For the CD8 naive samples, CD45RO-negative cells were positively selected for CCR7, yielding a CD45RA+CCR7+ population from which TemRA cells were excluded. The method behind the library was the immunoSEQ multiplex PCR assay. Not all clones reach the TCRdb copy of this immuneACCESS table, which keeps in-frame sequences only. Checked studies attribute under half of the gap to unresolved V genes and leave the rest unexplained. Here the sample has around 1.9 million clones; 80% to 95% occur a single time. 1.5% to 2% of the sample is taken by the ten largest. The sample was naive CD8+ T cells from PBMCs. The meaning of the sample's cell subset or site label: CD45RA+CCR7+. These receptors originate from a young man in good health. Some clones in this sample may be carry-over from other donors' samples.

The chain is built from TRBV29-1 and TRBJ1-4, with D hard to call. V was cut by 2 bases and J by 0 bases, with 7 bases left in between. This CDR3 is 14 amino acids long. Germline CDR1 is SQVTM and CDR2 is ANQGSEA. The CDR3 DNA is TGCAGCGTTGAAATTGGAACAACTAATGAAAAACTGTTTTTT. It yields the protein CSVEIGTTNEKLFF.

CDR3 region: CASSDPRTGSTDTQYF. The CDR3 coding sequence is TGTGCCAGCAGTGACCCCAGGACAGGGAGCACAGATACGCAGTATTTT. The chain links TRBV2 to TRBJ2-3; 8 bases line up with TRBD1. V trimming: 3 bases; J trimming: 0 bases; junction bases outside the gene matches: 5. The CDR3 extends over 16 amino acids. CDR1 and CDR2 (germline): SNHLY, FYNNEI.

This clone was counted once. V is TRBV6-5 and J is TRBJ2-3, with D unresolved. The CDR3 sequence is 13 residues long. V was pared by 2 bases and J by 6 bases, with 9 bases between. CDR1 MNHEY and CDR2 SVGAGI come from the germline V gene. This chain's CDR3 is CASSYRVGDTQYF. CDR3 DNA: TGTGCCAGCAGTTACCGGGTAGGGGATACGCAGTATTTT.

DNA for the CDR3: TGTGCCAGCACCCACGACCATCGGGACTATGGCTACACCTTC. Translating gives CASTHDHRDYGYTF. V usage is TRBV6-6 and J usage is TRBJ1-2, with D unclear. Germline loops: CDR1 MNHNY, CDR2 SVGAGI (reference sequence). Trimming removed 7 bases from V and 3 bases from J, with 15 bases in between. The CDR3 covers 14 residues.

The gene calls are TRBV7-9 and TRBJ2-7; TRBD2 matches 8 bases. Trimming took 1 base from V and 5 from J; bases not matched to a gene: 4. Germline V gene sequence: CDR1 SEHNR, CDR2 FQNEAQ (reference sequence). The CDR3 runs 14 residues. This CDR3 reads CASSLGGLVHEQYF. CDR3 in DNA: TGTGCCAGCAGCTTAGGGGGACTAGTTCACGAGCAGTACTTC.

The rearrangement links TRBV28 to TRBJ1-2; D remains unclear. The V gene lost 6 bases and the J gene lost 4 bases, with 15 bases spanning the gap. The CDR3 totals 14 residues. Germline lookup yields CDR1 MDHEN and CDR2 SYDVKM. CDR3 in DNA: TGTGCCAGCAGCTCCCCACCCGGCCTCTATGGCTACACCTTC. This gives the protein CASSSPPGLYGYTF.

The chain has TRBV30 and TRBJ2-1; 8 bases align to TRBD1. Germline loops: CDR1 GTSNPN, CDR2 SVGIG (reference sequence). The V and J ends lost 3 bases and 8 bases, in that order; junction bases with no gene match: 12. The CDR3 has 15 amino acids. The CDR3 nucleotides are TGTGCCTGGAGCCTTGGACAGGGCTTTTCGGATGAGCAGTTCTTC. Residues: CAWSLGQGFSDEQFF.

This clone is a singleton in its sample. This sequence joins TRBV6-1 and TRBJ1-5; D is unclear. Germline-derived CDR1 and CDR2 are MNHNS and SASEGT. The germline V and J ends were trimmed by 0 bases and 12 bases, with 6 bases remaining between them. The CDR3 consists of 11 residues. CDR3 sequence (DNA): TGTGCCAGCAGTGAAGCCTGGCGCCAGCATTTT. It is translated as CASSEAWRQHF.

The V call is TRBV6-5, the J call TRBJ2-7; D is unresolved. Trimming cost V 4 bases and J 0 bases, with 10 bases left between them. This CDR3 is 14 amino acids long. CDR1 MNHEY and CDR2 SVGAGI come from the germline V gene. The CDR3 DNA sequence: TGTGCCAGCAGTTCCCGAGAAGACTCCTACGAGCAGTACTTC. It translates to CASSSREDSYEQYF.

The chain couples TRBV5-4 to TRBJ1-1, with 7 positions matching TRBD1. The CDR3 length is 17 residues. Losses at the gene ends were 3 bases for V and 11 bases for J; bases not matched to a gene: 22. CDR1 is SGHNT, CDR2 YYREEE, per germline (reference sequence). Here the CDR3 DNA reads TGTGCCAGCAGCTCGACCGCTTTTGGGACAGAGTCGGTGTCTGCTTTCTTT. Its protein product is CASSSTAFGTESVSAFF.

The count of this clone is one. This chain uses TRBV7-9 with TRBJ2-3, with 8 bases lining up with TRBD2. This CDR3 has 16 amino acids. The germline V gene has CDR1 SEHNR and CDR2 FQNEAQ (reference sequence). The V segment lost 5 bases and the J segment 8 bases; nucleotides outside the gene matches: 15. CDR3 in amino acids: CASSPVGTRSLVTQYF. CDR3 bases: TGTGCCAGCAGCCCGGTGGGGACTAGAAGTTTGGTTACGCAGTATTTT.

This clone was detected once. The gene calls are TRBV9 and TRBJ2-1; 7 nucleotides match TRBD1. The CDR3 runs to 15 residues. V lost 2 bases, J lost 3 bases, and 5 bases stayed unmatched. CDR1 and CDR2 (germline): SGDLS, YYNGEE. The CDR3 region is CASSVGQADYNEQFF. The CDR3 bases are TGTGCCAGCAGCGTCGGACAGGCTGACTACAATGAGCAGTTCTTC.

This clone has a single count. V is TRBV6-1 and J is TRBJ2-3; the match to TRBD2 covers 9 bases. CDR1 and CDR2 from the germline V gene are MNHNS and SASEGT. The CDR3 totals 13 residues. V was clipped by 10 bases and J by 4 bases; unmatched bases: 6. DNA of the CDR3: TGTGCCACCCCGGGACTAGCCCCAGATACGCAGTATTTT. It yields the protein CATPGLAPDTQYF.

The chain carries TRBV27 and TRBJ2-7, with TRBD2 matching 8 bases. The CDR3 extends over 15 amino acids. The junction had 9 bases not matched to a gene; V was cut back by 6 bases and J by 2 bases. Looked up from germline, CDR1 is MNHEY and CDR2 is SMNVEV (reference sequence). DNA of the CDR3: TGTGCCAGCAGCCTTTCTTACGGGAGGGCCTACGAGCAGTACTTC. Amino acids: CASSLSYGRAYEQYF.